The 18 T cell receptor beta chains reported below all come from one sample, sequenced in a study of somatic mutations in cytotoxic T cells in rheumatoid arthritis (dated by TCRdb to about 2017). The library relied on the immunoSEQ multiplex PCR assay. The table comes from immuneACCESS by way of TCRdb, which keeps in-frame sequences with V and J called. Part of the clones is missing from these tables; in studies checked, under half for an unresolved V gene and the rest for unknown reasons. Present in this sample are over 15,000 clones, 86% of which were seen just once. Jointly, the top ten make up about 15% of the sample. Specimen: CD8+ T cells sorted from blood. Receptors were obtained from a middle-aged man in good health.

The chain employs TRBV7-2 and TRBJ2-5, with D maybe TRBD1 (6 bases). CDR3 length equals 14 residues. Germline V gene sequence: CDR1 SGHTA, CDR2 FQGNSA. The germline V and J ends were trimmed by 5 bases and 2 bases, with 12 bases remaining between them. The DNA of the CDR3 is TGTGCCAGCAGCCTCGGACAGCTTCAAGAGACCCAGTACTTC. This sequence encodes CASSLGQLQETQYF.

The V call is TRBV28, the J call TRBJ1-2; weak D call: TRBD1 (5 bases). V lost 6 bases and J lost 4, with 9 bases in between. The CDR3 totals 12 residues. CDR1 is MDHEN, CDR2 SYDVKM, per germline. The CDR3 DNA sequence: TGTGCCAGCAGAAAGGGGATCTATGGCTACACCTTC. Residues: CASRKGIYGYTF.

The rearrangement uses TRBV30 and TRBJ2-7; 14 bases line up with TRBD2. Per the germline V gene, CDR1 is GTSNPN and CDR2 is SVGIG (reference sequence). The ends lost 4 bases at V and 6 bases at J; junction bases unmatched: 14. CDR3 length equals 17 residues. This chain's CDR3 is CAWTGLAGEGQWVEQYF. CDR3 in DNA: TGTGCCTGGACGGGACTAGCGGGAGAAGGTCAGTGGGTCGAGCAGTACTTC.

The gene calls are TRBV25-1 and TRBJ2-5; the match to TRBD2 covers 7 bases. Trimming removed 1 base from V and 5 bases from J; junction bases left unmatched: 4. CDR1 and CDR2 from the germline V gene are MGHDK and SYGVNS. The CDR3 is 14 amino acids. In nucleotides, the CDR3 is TGTGCCAGCAGTGAATGGGGAGGGGTGGAGACCCAGTACTTC. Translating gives CASSEWGGVETQYF.

The CDR3 DNA is TGTGCCAGCAGCTACCCAGGGATTTCCTATGGCTACACCTTC. This translates into CASSYPGISYGYTF. The chain carries TRBV7-9 and TRBJ1-2; D may be TRBD1 (5 bases). There are 14 residues in the CDR3. Trimming removed 4 bases from V and 4 bases from J, with 13 bases in between. Germline V gene lookup returns CDR1 SEHNR and CDR2 FQNEAQ (reference sequence).

The CDR3 sequence is CASSSAVTGTQETQYF. CDR3 nucleotides: TGTGCCAGCAGCTCGGCAGTGACAGGTACCCAAGAGACCCAGTACTTC. The V gene is TRBV5-6, the J gene TRBJ2-5; a possible D gene is TRBD1 (6 bases). CDR1 is SGHDT and CDR2 is YYEEEE in the germline V gene. CDR3 length equals 16 residues. Trimming removed 3 bases at V and 1 base at J, with 16 bases between.

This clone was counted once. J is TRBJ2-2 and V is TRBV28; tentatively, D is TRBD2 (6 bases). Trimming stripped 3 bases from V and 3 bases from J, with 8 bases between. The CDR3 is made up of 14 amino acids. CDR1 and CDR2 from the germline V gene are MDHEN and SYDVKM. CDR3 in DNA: TGTGCCAGCAGTTTGATAGCGGACACCGGGGAGCTGTTTTTT. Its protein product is CASSLIADTGELFF.

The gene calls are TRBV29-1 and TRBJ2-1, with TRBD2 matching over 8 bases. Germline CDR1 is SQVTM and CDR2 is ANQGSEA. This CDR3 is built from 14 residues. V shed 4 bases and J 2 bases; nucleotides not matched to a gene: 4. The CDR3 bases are TGCAGCGTTGTGCGGGGGGTAACCTACAATGAGCAGTTCTTC. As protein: CSVVRGVTYNEQFF.

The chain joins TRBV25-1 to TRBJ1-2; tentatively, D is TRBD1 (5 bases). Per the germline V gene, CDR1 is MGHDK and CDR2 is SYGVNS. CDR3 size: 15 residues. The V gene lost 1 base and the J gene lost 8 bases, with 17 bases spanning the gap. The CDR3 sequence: CASSELAGGMWGYTF. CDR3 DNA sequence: TGTGCCAGCAGTGAATTGGCGGGGGGAATGTGGGGCTACACCTTC.

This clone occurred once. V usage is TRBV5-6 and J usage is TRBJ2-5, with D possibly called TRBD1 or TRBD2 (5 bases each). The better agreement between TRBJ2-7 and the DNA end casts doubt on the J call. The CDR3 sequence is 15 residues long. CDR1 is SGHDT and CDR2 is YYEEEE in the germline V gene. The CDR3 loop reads CASSYPRGNFYEQYF. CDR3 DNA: TGTGCCAGCAGCTACCCGAGGGGCAACTTCTACGAGCAGTACTTC.

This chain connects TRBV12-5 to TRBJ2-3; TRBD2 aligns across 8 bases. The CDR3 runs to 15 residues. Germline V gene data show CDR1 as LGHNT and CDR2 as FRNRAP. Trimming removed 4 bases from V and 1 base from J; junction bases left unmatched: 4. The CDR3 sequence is CASGSETSGTDTQYF. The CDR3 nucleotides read TGTGCTAGTGGTTCGGAGACTAGCGGCACAGATACGCAGTATTTT.

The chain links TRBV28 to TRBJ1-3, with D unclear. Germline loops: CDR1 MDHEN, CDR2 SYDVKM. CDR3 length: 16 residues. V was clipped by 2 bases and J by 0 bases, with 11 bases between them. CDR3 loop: CASSLRRFGSGNTIYF. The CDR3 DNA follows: TGTGCCAGCAGTTTAAGGCGGTTCGGCTCTGGAAACACCATATATTTT.

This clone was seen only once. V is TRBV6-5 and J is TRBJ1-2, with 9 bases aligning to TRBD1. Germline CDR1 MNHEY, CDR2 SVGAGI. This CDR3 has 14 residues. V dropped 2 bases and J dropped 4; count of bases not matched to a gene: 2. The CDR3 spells CASSYGTGFYGYTF. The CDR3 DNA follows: TGTGCCAGCAGTTACGGGACAGGGTTCTATGGCTACACCTTC.

In DNA form, the CDR3 reads TGTGCCAGCAGTATAGGAGCGGTCGGCACTGAAGCTTTCTTT. Protein product: CASSIGAVGTEAFF. The chain carries TRBV11-2 and TRBJ1-1; D not resolved. The CDR3 contains 14 residues. Trimming pared 6 bases from V and 4 bases from J, leaving 15 bases between. Per the germline V gene, CDR1 is SGHAT and CDR2 is FQNNGV.

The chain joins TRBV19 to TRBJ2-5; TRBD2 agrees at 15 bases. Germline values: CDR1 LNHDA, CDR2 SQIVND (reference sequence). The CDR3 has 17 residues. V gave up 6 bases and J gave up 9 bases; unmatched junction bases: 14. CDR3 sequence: CASSKDSGTSGGTAQYF. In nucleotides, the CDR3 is TGTGCCAGTAGCAAAGACTCGGGGACTAGCGGGGGGACGGCCCAGTACTTC.

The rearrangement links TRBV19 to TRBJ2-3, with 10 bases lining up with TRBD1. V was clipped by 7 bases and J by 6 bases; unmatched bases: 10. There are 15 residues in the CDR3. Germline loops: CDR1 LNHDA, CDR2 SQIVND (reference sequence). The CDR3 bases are TGTGCCAGTAATTTCGGACAGGGGGTAGGGGATACGCAGTATTTT. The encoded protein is CASNFGQGVGDTQYF.

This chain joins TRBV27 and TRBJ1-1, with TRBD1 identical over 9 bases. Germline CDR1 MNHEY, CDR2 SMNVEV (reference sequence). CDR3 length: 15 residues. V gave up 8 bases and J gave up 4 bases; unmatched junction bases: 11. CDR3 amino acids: CASCVKGTGFTEAFF. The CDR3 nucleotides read TGTGCCAGCTGCGTGAAAGGGACAGGGTTCACTGAAGCTTTCTTT.

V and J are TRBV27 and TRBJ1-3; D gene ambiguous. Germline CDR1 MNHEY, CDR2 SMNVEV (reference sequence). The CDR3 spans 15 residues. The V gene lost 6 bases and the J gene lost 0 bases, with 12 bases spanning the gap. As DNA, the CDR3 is TGTGCCAGCAGCCTTACGGGAAGCTCTGGAAACACCATATATTTT. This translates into CASSLTGSSGNTIYF.